This is a list of T cell receptor beta chains from one sample in a study of blood T cell repertoires in COVID-19. TCRdb's copy holds only in-frame clones and misses some; the assay was immunoSEQ multiplex PCR. The table has around 200,000 clones, about 85% seen once. The specimen sequenced was PBMCs or T cells enriched from blood (not recorded which). The source is a woman in her twenties or thirties who had recovered from COVID-19. CDR3s include the opening cysteine and the closing phenylalanine or tryptophan. A D gene is named only where the DNA matches it firmly. Not every row has a clone size; where given, it reads once, few, many or a size class.

.	TRBJ1-5	TRBD1	TRBV4-1	CASSPRTGGNQPQHF	TGCGCCAGCAGCCCACGGACAGGGGGCAATCAGCCCCAGCATTTT
.	TRBJ2-6	.	TRBV7-2	CASSFQSGANVLTF	TGTGCCAGCAGCTTTCAGTCTGGGGCCAACGTCCTGACTTTC
.	TRBJ2-7	TRBD1	TRBV5-1	CASSFRTGGSNYEQYF	TGCGCCAGCAGCTTCCGGACAGGCGGATCGAACTACGAGCAGTACTTC
.	TRBJ1-1	.	TRBV5-1	CASSPGESTEAFF	TGCGCCAGCAGCCCAGGGGAGAGCACTGAAGCTTTCTTT
.	TRBJ2-2	.	TRBV27	CASSLKQIGGELFF	TGTGCCAGCAGTTTAAAACAGATCGGCGGGGAGCTGTTTTTT
.	TRBJ2-5	.	TRBV7-2	CASSFMYQETQYF	TGTGCCAGCAGCTTCATGTACCAAGAGACCCAGTACTTC
.	TRBJ2-7	.	TRBV6-2/TRBV6-3	CASSYSGAKAFSYEQYF	TGTGCCAGCAGTTACTCGGGGGCGAAGGCCTTTTCCTACGAGCAGTACTTC
.	TRBJ2-7	TRBD2	TRBV6-5	CASSYTQLAGVYEQYF	TGTGCCAGCAGTTACACTCAACTAGCGGGTGTCTACGAGCAGTACTTC
.	TRBJ2-2	.	TRBV7-6	CASSPLNTGELFF	TGTGCCAGCAGCCCACTCAACACCGGGGAGCTGTTTTTT
.	TRBJ1-2	TRBD1	TRBV18	CASSQGRGRGYTF	TGTGCCAGCTCACAGGGAAGGGGGCGAGGCTACACCTTC
once	TRBJ1-1	.	TRBV6-5	CASRDTGPTEAFF	TGTGCCAGCAGGGATACAGGGCCTACTGAAGCTTTCTTT
.	TRBJ1-5	TRBD1	TRBV18	CASSLGQANQPQHF	TGTGCCAGCTCACTAGGACAGGCCAATCAGCCCCAGCATTTT
.	TRBJ2-3	TRBD2	TRBV4-1	CASSQASVYLAGGPKTDTQYF	TGCGCCAGCAGCCAAGCGTCGGTGTACCTAGCGGGGGGGCCAAAGACAGATACGCAGTATTTT
once	TRBJ1-6	.	TRBV16	CASSTGISNSPLHF	TGTGCCAGCAGCACGGGGATTTCCAATTCACCCCTCCACTTT
.	TRBJ1-1	TRBD1	TRBV7-9	CASSFYNRGETEAFF	TGTGCCAGCAGCTTTTATAACAGGGGAGAAACTGAAGCTTTCTTT
few	TRBJ1-5	TRBD1	TRBV6-1	CASSEWGQGNQPQHF	TGTGCCAGCAGTGAATGGGGACAGGGTAATCAGCCCCAGCATTTT
.	TRBJ1-2	.	TRBV4-2	CASSQVPQAPNYGYTF	TGTGCCAGCAGCCAAGTCCCACAGGCCCCTAACTATGGCTACACCTTC
once	TRBJ1-5	.	TRBV6-6	CASTTGHNSNQPQHF	TGTGCCAGCACAACGGGACATAATAGCAATCAGCCCCAGCATTTT
.	TRBJ2-5	TRBD1	TRBV9	CASSVGTGTGMETQYF	TGTGCCAGCAGCGTAGGGACCGGGACAGGGATGGAGACCCAGTACTTC
.	TRBJ2-2	TRBD2	TRBV19	CASSPNPAGGRTGELFF	TGTGCCAGTAGTCCCAACCCAGCGGGGGGGCGAACCGGGGAGCTGTTTTTT
.	TRBJ1-3	.	TRBV9	CASSPIGTFSGNTIYF	TGTGCCAGCAGTCCGATTGGGACATTCTCTGGAAACACCATATATTTT
.	TRBJ2-4	TRBD2	TRBV7-6	CASSLGGLVGAKNIQYF	TGTGCCAGCAGCTTAGGGGGACTAGTGGGAGCCAAAAACATTCAGTACTTC
.	TRBJ1-6	TRBD1	TRBV9	CASSAGGLNSPLHF	TGTGCCAGCAGTGCAGGGGGATTGAATTCACCCCTCCACTTT
.	TRBJ2-6	TRBD1	TRBV27	CASSLHRDRALSGANVLTF	TGTGCCAGCAGCCTACACCGGGACAGAGCTCTCTCTGGGGCCAACGTCCTGACTTTC
.	TRBJ1-2	TRBD1	TRBV3-1/TRBV3-2	CASSLTGGYGYTF	TGTGCCAGCAGCCTGACAGGGGGCTATGGCTACACCTTC
.	TRBJ2-3	TRBD1	TRBV4-1	CASSQRTGSTDTQYF	TGCGCCAGCAGCCAAAGGACAGGGAGCACAGATACGCAGTATTTT
.	TRBJ1-5	.	TRBV4-2	CASSQGQDDQPQHF	TGTGCCAGCAGCCAAGGACAGGACGATCAGCCCCAGCATTTT
.	TRBJ1-6	TRBD1	TRBV19	CASSLWTGRNNSPLHF	TGTGCCAGTAGTCTCTGGACAGGCCGAAATAATTCACCCCTCCACTTT
.	TRBJ2-1	TRBD2	TRBV7-3	CASSETSGENNEQFF	TGTGCCAGCAGCGAAACTAGCGGGGAGAACAATGAGCAGTTCTTC
.	TRBJ1-2	TRBD1	TRBV7-8	CASSKAYPRDSYGYTF	TGTGCCAGCAGCAAAGCCTACCCCCGGGACAGCTATGGCTACACCTTC
once	TRBJ2-7	.	TRBV4-3	CASSQDWAGRYEQYF	TGCGCCAGCAGCCAAGATTGGGCAGGGCGGTACGAGCAGTACTTC
.	TRBJ1-2	.	TRBV29-1	CSGGGGSGYTF	TGCAGCGGGGGAGGGGGAAGTGGCTACACCTTC
.	TRBJ1-2	.	TRBV6-5	CASSIAGAANYGYTF	TGTGCCAGCAGTATTGCAGGGGCCGCTAACTATGGCTACACCTTC
.	TRBJ1-4	TRBD1	TRBV7-8	CASSSHVDRENEKLFF	TGTGCCAGCAGCTCCCACGTGGACAGGGAGAATGAAAAACTGTTTTTT
.	TRBJ2-7	.	TRBV11-1	CASSLALEQYF	TGTGCCAGCAGCTTAGCCCTCGAGCAGTACTTC
.	TRBJ2-1	TRBD1	TRBV4-3	CASSQAPGQPSYNEQFF	TGCGCCAGCAGCCAAGCCCCGGGACAGCCAAGTTACAATGAGCAGTTCTTC
.	TRBJ2-2	.	TRBV4-2	CASSQDLSPTGELFF	TGTGCCAGCAGCCAAGATCTTAGTCCGACCGGGGAGCTGTTTTTT
once	TRBJ1-2	.	TRBV6-4	CASSDSGAPAYGYTF	TGTGCCAGCAGTGACTCAGGGGCCCCCGCTTATGGCTACACCTTC
.	TRBJ1-5	.	TRBV4-1	CASSQVQGNNQPQHF	TGCGCCAGCAGCCAAGTCCAGGGCAACAATCAGCCCCAGCATTTT
.	TRBJ2-3	.	TRBV7-2	CASRLAGADTQYF	TGTGCCAGCAGACTCGCAGGGGCAGATACGCAGTATTTT